The sequence of this TCR beta chain was determined in a study of Graves' ophthalmopathy and Graves' hyperthyroidism. General study results and limits: Ophthalmopathy progression was predicted by the model at about 69% sensitivity and 72% to 75% specificity. In blood appeared most of the expanded thyroid clonotypes whose frequency exceeded 0.001.

As to this clonotype: The antigen is undetermined.

The CDR3 has 16 residues. V was trimmed by 2 bases and J by 6 bases, leaving 20 bases between them. Germline loops: CDR1 SNHLY, CDR2 FYNNEI. RNA transcripts provided the template for amplifying TCR beta CDR3 regions. In the first round, RT-PCR was carried out with HTBI primers, and a multiplex PCR formed the second round. MiXCR was run by TCRdb on the multiplex PCR reads, yielding one entry per CDR3 protein. There are roughly 700,000 distinct CDR3 sequences in the sample; roughly two fifths occur only once, and 35% to 55% lies in the top ten. The rearrangement uses TRBV2 and TRBJ2-7; the D gene is possibly TRBD1 (6 bases). The sequence came from an adult man with Graves' ophthalmopathy. The specimen was peripheral blood. The DNA of the CDR3 is TGTGCCAGCAGTGAATGGGATTACGAGCAGGGGAGCGAGCAGTACTTC. Residues: CASSEWDYEQGSEQYF.